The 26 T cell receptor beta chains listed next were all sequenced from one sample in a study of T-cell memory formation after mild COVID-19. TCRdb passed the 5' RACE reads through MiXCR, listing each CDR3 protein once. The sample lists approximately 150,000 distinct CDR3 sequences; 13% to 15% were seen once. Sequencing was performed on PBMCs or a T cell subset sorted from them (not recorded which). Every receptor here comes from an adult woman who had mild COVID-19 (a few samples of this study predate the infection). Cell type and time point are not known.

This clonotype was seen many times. The CDR3, as DNA: TGTGCCACCAGCAGAGGACCAGACTCTGGGGCCAACGTCCTGACTTTC. It specifies CATSRGPDSGANVLTF. V and J are TRBV15 and TRBJ2-6, with D hard to call. The CDR3 spans 16 residues. Germline V gene data show CDR1 as LNHNV and CDR2 as YYDKDF (reference sequence). Trimming took 1 base from V and 0 from J, leaving 7 bases between them.

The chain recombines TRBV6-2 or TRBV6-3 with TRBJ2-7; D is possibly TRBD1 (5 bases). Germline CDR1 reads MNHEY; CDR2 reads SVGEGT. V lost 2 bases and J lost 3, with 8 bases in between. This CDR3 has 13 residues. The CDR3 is CASSYGQNYEQYF. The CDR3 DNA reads TGTGCCAGCAGTTACGGACAAAACTACGAGCAGTACTTC.

The CDR3 bases are TGTGCCAGCAGCCCTTGGGACAGGGGAATCTGGGAGCAGTTCTTC. Protein: CASSPWDRGIWEQFF. The V call is TRBV7-7, the J call TRBJ2-1; 10 bases are a match to TRBD1. In germline, CDR1 is SSHAT, CDR2 FNYEAQ (reference sequence). The CDR3 spans 15 residues. Unmatched junction bases numbered 11, after V lost 5 bases and J lost 10 bases.

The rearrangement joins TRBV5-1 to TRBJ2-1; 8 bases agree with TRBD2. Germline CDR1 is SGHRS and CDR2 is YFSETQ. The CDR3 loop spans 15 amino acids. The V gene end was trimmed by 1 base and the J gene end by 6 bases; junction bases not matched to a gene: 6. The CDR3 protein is CASSLSSGVSNEQFF. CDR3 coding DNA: TGCGCCAGCAGCTTGAGTAGCGGGGTCTCCAATGAGCAGTTCTTC.

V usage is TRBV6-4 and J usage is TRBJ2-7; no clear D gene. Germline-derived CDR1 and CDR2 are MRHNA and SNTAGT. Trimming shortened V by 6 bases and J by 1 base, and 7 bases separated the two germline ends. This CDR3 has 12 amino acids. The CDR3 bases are TGTGCCAGCAGAGTAAAGTCCTACGAGCAGTACTTC. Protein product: CASRVKSYEQYF.

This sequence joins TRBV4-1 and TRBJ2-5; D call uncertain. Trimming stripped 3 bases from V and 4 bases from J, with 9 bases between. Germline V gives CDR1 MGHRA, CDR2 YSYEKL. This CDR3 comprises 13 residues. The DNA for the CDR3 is TGCGCCAGCAGCCAGGCCCTGGGAGAGACCCAGTACTTC. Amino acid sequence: CASSQALGETQYF.

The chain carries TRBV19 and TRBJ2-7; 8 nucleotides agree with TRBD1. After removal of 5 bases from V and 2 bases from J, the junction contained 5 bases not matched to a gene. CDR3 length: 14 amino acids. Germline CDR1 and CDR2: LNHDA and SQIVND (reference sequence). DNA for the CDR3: TGTGCCAGTAGTCCTCAGGGGGCCCCCTACGAGCAGTACTTC. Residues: CASSPQGAPYEQYF.

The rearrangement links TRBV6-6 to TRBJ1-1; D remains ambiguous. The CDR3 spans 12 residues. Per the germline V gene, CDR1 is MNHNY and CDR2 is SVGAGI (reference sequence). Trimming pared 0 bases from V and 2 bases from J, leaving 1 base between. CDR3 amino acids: CASSYSNTEAFF. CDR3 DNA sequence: TGTGCCAGCAGTTACTCCAACACTGAAGCTTTCTTT.

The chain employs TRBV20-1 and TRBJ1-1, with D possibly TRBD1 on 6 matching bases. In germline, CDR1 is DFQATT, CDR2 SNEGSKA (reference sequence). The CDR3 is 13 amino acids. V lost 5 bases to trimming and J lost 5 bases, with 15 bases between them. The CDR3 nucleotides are TGCAGTGCTGGGGGGCCACCGGGTACTGAAGCTTTCTTT. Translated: CSAGGPPGTEAFF.

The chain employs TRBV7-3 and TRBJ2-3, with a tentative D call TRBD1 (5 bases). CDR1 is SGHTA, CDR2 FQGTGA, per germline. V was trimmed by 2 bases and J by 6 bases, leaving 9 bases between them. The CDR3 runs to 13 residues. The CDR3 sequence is CASSLQGWDTQYF. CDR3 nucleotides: TGTGCCAGCAGCTTACAGGGATGGGATACGCAGTATTTT.

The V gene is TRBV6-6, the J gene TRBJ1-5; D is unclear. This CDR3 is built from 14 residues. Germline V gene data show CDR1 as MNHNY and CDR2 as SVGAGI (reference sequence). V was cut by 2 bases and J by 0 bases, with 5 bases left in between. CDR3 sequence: CASSYGDSNQPQHF. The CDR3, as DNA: TGTGCCAGCAGTTACGGGGATAGCAATCAGCCCCAGCATTTT.

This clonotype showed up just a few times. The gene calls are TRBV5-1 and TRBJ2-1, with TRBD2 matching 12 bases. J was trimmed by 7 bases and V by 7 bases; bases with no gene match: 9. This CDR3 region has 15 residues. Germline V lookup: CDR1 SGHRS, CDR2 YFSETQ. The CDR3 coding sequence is TGCGCCAGCGGATTGACTAGCGGGGGATTTAATGAGCAGTTCTTC. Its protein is CASGLTSGGFNEQFF.

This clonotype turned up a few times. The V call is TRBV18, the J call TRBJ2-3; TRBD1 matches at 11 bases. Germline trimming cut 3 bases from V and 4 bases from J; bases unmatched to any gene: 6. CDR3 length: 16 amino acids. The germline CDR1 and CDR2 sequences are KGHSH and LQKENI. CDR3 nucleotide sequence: TGTGCCAGCTCACCCTACGGACAGGGGGCCTCAGATACGCAGTATTTT. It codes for CASSPYGQGASDTQYF.

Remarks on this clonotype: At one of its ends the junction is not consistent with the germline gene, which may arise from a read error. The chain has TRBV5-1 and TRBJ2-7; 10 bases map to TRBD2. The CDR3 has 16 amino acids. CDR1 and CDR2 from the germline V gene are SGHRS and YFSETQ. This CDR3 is CASSLGLAGASDEQYF. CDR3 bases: TGCGCCAGCAGCTTAGGGCTAGCGGGAGCCTCCGACGAGCAGTACTTC.

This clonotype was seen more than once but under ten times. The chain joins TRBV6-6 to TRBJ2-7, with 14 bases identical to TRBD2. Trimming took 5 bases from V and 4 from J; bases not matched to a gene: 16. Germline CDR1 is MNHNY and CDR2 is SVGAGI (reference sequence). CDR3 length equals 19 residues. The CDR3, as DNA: TGTGCCAGCAGTACCCAAGACCCCGGGACTAGCGGGAGTGCGTACGAGCAGTACTTC. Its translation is CASSTQDPGTSGSAYEQYF.

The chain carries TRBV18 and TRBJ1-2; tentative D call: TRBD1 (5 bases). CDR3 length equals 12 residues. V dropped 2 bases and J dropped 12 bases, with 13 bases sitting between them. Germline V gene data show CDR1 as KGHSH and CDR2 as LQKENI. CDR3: CASSPGQGYNTF. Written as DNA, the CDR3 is TGTGCCAGCTCACCAGGGCAGGGTTACAACACCTTC.

The CDR3 DNA is TGTGCCAGCAGCTTGGGGGGACTACCTGAGCAGTTCTTC. This encodes CASSLGGLPEQFF. The chain couples TRBV7-8 to TRBJ2-1; TRBD2 matches at 7 bases. Per germline, CDR1 SGHVS and CDR2 FQNEAQ. CDR3 length equals 13 residues. V lost 3 bases to trimming and J lost 9 bases; unmatched junction nucleotides: 5.

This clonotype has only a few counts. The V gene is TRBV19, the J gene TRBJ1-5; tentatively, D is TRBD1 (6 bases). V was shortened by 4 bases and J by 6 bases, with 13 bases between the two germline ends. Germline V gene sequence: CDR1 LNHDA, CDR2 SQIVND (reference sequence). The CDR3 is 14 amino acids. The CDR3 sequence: CASSTRQAGQPQHF. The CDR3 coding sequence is TGTGCCAGTAGTACCCGACAGGCTGGTCAGCCCCAGCATTTT.

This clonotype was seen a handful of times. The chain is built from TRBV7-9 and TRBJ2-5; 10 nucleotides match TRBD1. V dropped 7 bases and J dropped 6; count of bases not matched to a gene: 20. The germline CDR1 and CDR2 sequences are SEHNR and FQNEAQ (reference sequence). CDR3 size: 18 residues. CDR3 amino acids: CASTGPIWGQGMGKTQYF. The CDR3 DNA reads TGTGCCAGCACCGGCCCCATATGGGGACAGGGGATGGGAAAGACCCAGTACTTC.

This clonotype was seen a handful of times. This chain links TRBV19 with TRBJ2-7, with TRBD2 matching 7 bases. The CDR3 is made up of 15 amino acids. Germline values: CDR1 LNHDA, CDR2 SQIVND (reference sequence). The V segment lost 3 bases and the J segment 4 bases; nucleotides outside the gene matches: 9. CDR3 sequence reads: CASSISTSDIYEQYF. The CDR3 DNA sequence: TGTGCCAGTAGTATCTCTACTAGCGACATTTACGAGCAGTACTTC. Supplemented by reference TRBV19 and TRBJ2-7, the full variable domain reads DGGITQSPKYLFRKEGQNVTLSCEQNLNHDAMYWYRQDPGQGLRLIYYSQIVNDFQKGDIAEGYSVSREKKESFPLTVTSAQKNPTAFYLCASSISTSDIYEQYFGPGTRLTVT.

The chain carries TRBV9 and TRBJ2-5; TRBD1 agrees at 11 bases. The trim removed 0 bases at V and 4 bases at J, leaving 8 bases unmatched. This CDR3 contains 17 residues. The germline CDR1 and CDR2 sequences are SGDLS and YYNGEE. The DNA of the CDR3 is TGTGCCAGCAGCGTAGTCCCAACAGGACAGGGGGCAGAGACCCAGTACTTC. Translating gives CASSVVPTGQGAETQYF.

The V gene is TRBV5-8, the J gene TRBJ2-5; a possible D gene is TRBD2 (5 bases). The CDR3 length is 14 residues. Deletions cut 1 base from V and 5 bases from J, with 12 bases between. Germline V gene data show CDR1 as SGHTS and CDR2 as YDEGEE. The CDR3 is CASSLYEGEETQYF. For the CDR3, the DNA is TGTGCCAGCAGCTTGTATGAGGGCGAGGAGACCCAGTACTTC.

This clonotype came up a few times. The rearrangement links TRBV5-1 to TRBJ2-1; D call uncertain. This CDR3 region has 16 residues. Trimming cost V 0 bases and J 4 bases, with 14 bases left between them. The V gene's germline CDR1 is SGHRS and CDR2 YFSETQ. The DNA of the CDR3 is TGCGCCAGCAGCTTGGCCCATCTATCGGCGTACAATGAGCAGTTCTTC. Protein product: CASSLAHLSAYNEQFF. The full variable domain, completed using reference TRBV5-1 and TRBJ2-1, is KAGVTQTPRYLIKTRGQQVTLSCSPISGHRSVSWYQQTPGQGLQFLFEYFSETQRNKGNFPGRFSGRQFSNSRSEMNVSTLELGDSALYLCASSLAHLSAYNEQFFGPGTRLTVL.

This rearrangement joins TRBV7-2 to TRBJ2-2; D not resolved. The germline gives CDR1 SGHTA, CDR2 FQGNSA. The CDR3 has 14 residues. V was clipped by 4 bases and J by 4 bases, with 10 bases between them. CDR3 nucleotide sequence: TGTGCCAGCAGCTCCCTAAGCCCCACCGGGGAGCTGTTTTTT. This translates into CASSSLSPTGELFF.

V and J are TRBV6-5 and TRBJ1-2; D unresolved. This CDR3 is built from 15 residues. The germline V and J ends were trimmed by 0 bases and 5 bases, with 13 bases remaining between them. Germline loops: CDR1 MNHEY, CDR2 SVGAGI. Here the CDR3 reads CASSYSGGGLYGYTF. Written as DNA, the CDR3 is TGTGCCAGCAGTTACTCGGGCGGCGGGCTTTATGGCTACACCTTC.

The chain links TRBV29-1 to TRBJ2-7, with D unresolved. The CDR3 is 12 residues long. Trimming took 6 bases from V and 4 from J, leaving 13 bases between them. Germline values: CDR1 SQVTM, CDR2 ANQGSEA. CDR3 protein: CSVVGDLYEQYF. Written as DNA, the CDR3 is TGCAGCGTCGTAGGAGATCTGTACGAGCAGTACTTC.